This TCR beta chain originates from a study of beta chain features in type 1 diabetes. Study results and caveats: Significant though moderate, a shortening of TCRB CDR3s appeared in all four CD4+ subsets of Type 1 diabetes patients.

This clone has a handful of counts. Its matching antigen is unknown. V was trimmed by 3 bases and J by 3 bases, leaving 12 bases between them. There are 14 residues in the CDR3. Germline CDR1 is SNHLY and CDR2 is FYNNEI. Expressed TCRB transcripts got sequenced, as all isolated RNA was reverse transcribed. Some clones are missing from TCRdb's copy, which holds only in-frame ones; the method was immunoSEQ multiplex PCR. Of around 180,000 clones in the sample, around 7.8% are singletons; the top ten hold around 0.94%. Sequencing was carried out using central memory CD4+ T cells from blood. This chain connects TRBV2 to TRBJ2-7, with no clear D. The TCR sequence derives from a woman in her thirties or forties with type 1 diabetes. The CDR3 sequence: CASSEKKSDYEQYF. The CDR3 coding sequence is TGTGCCAGCAGTGAGAAAAAAAGCGACTACGAGCAGTACTTC.